This record looks at one TCR beta chain sequence and its context. The CDR3 runs to 15 residues. The germline V gene encodes CDR1 SGHRS and CDR2 YFSETQ. Trimming at V came to 3 bases and at J to 0 bases, leaving 3 bases not matched to a gene. The method was immunoSEQ multiplex PCR; TCRdb's version includes in-frame clones alone and lacks a portion of them. The sample carries 55,000 to 75,000 clones, more than 75% recorded once. This record belongs to a study of memory CD4+ T cells and cytomegalovirus serostatus. Single viable CD3+CD4+CD8-CD45RO+ cells were sorted as the memory CD4+ T cells. This TCR was sampled from an adult in good health and CMV-seronegative. Sequenced: memory CD4+ T cells from blood. V gene TRBV5-1 combines with J gene TRBJ2-1; TRBD2 matches at 7 bases. The CDR3 loop reads CASSSGGGSYNEQFF. The CDR3 DNA is TGCGCCAGCAGCTCTGGCGGGGGCTCCTACAATGAGCAGTTCTTC.